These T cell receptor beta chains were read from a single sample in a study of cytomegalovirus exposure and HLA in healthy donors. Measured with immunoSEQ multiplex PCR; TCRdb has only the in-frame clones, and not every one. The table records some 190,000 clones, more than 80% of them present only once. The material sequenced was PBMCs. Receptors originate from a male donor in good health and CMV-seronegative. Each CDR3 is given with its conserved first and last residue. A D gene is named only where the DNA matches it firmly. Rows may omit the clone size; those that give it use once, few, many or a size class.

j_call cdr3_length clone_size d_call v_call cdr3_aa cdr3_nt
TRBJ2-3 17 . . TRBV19 CASSIVGLAGPTDTQYF TGTGCCAGTAGTATCGTGGGGTTGGCGGGACCCACAGATACGCAGTATTTT
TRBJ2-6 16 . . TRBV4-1 CASSQDEGAGANVLTF TGCGCCAGCAGCCAAGATGAGGGGGCTGGGGCCAACGTCCTGACTTTC
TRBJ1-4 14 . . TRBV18 CASSQRGTNEKLFF TGTGCCAGCTCCCAAAGGGGGACTAATGAAAAACTGTTTTTT
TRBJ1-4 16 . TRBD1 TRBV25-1 CASSDRGRSTNEKLFF TGTGCCAGCAGTGACAGGGGGAGGTCTACTAATGAAAAACTGTTTTTT
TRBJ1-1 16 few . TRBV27 CASSHLGRGLNTEAFF TGTGCCAGCAGTCACCTCGGCAGGGGCCTTAACACTGAAGCTTTCTTT
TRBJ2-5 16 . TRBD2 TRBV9 CASSLGLAGGEETQYF TGTGCCAGCAGCCTCGGACTAGCGGGAGGGGAGGAGACCCAGTACTTC
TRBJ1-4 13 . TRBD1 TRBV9 CASKGQGVEKLFF TGTGCCAGCAAGGGACAGGGGGTCGAAAAACTGTTTTTT
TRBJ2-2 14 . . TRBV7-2 CASSPGSQSGELFF TGTGCCAGCAGCCCCGGGAGTCAGTCCGGGGAGCTGTTTTTT
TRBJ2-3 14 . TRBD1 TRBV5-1 CASSASTGADTQYF TGCGCCAGCAGCGCATCAACAGGGGCTGATACGCAGTATTTT
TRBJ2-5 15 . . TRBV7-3 CASSLNAGDGETQYF TGTGCCAGCAGCTTAAATGCAGGGGATGGAGAGACCCAGTACTTC
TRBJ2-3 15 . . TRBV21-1 CASSRSGVYSDTQYF TGTGCCAGCAGCAGAAGCGGGGTGTATTCGGATACGCAGTATTTT
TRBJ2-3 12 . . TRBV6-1 CASTETTDTQYF TGTGCCAGCACCGAAACAACAGATACGCAGTATTTT
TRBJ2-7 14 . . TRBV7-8 CASSLGAVSYEQYF TGTGCCAGCAGCTTAGGAGCGGTATCCTACGAGCAGTACTTC
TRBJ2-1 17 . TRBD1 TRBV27 CASSFRLSPDRDNEQFF TGTGCCAGCAGTTTTAGACTCAGCCCGGACAGGGACAATGAGCAGTTCTTC
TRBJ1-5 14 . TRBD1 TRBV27 CASAGQAHNQPQHF TGTGCCAGCGCGGGACAGGCACATAATCAGCCCCAGCATTTT
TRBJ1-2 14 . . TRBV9 CASSVTTEFPGYTF TGTGCCAGCAGCGTTACGACTGAGTTTCCTGGCTACACCTTC
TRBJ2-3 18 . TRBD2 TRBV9 CASSEGLAGGVATDTQYF TGTGCCAGCAGCGAGGGACTAGCGGGGGGAGTGGCCACAGATACGCAGTATTTT
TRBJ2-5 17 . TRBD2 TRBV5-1 CASSWPETSGREETQYF TGCGCCAGCAGCTGGCCGGAGACTAGCGGGAGAGAAGAGACCCAGTACTTC
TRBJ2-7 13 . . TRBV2 CAMTGHLAYEQYF TGTGCCATGACGGGACACCTCGCCTACGAGCAGTACTTC
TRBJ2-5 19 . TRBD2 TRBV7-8 CASSLAPTSTSGSRETQYF TGTGCCAGCAGCTTAGCCCCCACATCGACTAGCGGGAGTCGAGAGACCCAGTACTTC
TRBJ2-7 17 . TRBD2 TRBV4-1 CASSQGGTALAPNEQYF TGCGCCAGCAGCCAAGGTGGCACTGCACTAGCGCCTAACGAGCAGTACTTC
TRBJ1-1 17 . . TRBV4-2 CASSQERTVVGYTEAFF TGTGCCAGCAGCCAGGAACGGACAGTAGTTGGGTACACTGAAGCTTTCTTT
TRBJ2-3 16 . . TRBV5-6 CASSLVGQTVTDTQYF TGTGCCAGCAGCTTGGTGGGGCAGACCGTCACAGATACGCAGTATTTT
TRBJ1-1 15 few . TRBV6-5 CASSYLRWGDTEAFF TGTGCCAGCAGTTACCTTAGATGGGGGGACACTGAAGCTTTCTTT
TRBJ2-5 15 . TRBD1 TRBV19 CASSGRQGAWETQYF TGTGCCAGTAGTGGCCGACAGGGGGCATGGGAGACCCAGTACTTC
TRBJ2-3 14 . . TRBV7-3 CASSAPGFSDTQYF TGTGCCAGCAGCGCTCCGGGGTTCTCAGATACGCAGTATTTT
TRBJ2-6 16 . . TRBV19 CASSEPRASGANVLTF TGTGCCAGTAGTGAACCCAGGGCATCAGGGGCCAACGTCCTGACTTTC
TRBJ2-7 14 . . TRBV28 CASSFPGSSYEQYF TGTGCCAGCAGTTTCCCCGGGAGCTCCTACGAGCAGTACTTC
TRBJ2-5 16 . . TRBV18 CASSPPPPRAGETQYF TGTGCCAGCTCACCACCCCCCCCCAGGGCCGGAGAGACCCAGTACTTC
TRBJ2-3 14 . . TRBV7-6 CASSLRGGTDTQYF TGTGCCAGCAGCTTGAGGGGGGGAACAGATACGCAGTATTTT
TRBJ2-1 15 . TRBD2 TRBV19 CASSIPTSGGNEQFF TGTGCCAGTAGTATCCCGACTAGCGGGGGAAATGAGCAGTTCTTC
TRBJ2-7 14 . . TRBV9 CASSGSGPAGEQYF TGTGCCAGCAGCGGTAGCGGACCTGCGGGCGAGCAGTACTTC
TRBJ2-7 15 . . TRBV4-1 CASSQGSRVQPEQYF TGCGCCAGCAGCCAAGGGTCCAGGGTCCAACCCGAGCAGTACTTC
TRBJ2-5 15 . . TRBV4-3 CASSQESRGGETQYF TGCGCCAGCAGCCAAGAAAGCAGGGGTGGGGAGACCCAGTACTTC
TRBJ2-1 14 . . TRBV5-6 CASSFGRGYNEQFF TGTGCCAGCAGCTTTGGGAGGGGGTACAATGAGCAGTTCTTC
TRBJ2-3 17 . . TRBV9 CASSVDPGGLSTDTQYF TGTGCCAGCAGCGTAGACCCCGGGGGGCTAAGCACAGATACGCAGTATTTT
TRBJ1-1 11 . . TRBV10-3 CAIRETSEAFF TGTGCCATCAGAGAGACATCTGAAGCTTTCTTT
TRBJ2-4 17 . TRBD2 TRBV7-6 CASSPLAGVLAKNIQYF TGTGCCAGCAGCCCCCTGGCGGGGGTACTAGCCAAAAACATTCAGTACTTC
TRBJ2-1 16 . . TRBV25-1 CASSDRAGSSYNEQFF TGTGCCAGCAGTGATCGAGCGGGCAGCTCCTACAATGAGCAGTTCTTC
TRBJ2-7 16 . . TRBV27 CASSTSSGHLSYEQYF TGTGCCAGCAGTACCTCGTCCGGACACTTGTCCTACGAGCAGTACTTC
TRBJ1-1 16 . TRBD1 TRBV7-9 CASLGGRGLRDTEAFF TGTGCCAGCTTGGGGGGCAGGGGGCTTAGGGACACTGAAGCTTTCTTT
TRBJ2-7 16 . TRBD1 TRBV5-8 CASSPGMGQWVYEQYF TGTGCCAGCAGCCCGGGGATGGGACAGTGGGTATACGAGCAGTACTTC
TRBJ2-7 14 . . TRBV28 CASSSLQPPYEQYF TGTGCCAGCAGTTCCTTACAGCCACCCTACGAGCAGTACTTC
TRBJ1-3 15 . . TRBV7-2 CASSLLDNSGNTIYF TGTGCCAGCAGCTTATTGGACAACTCTGGAAACACCATATATTTT
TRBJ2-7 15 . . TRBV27 CASSLSSDNSYEQYF TGTGCCAGCAGTTTATCTTCGGACAACTCCTACGAGCAGTACTTC
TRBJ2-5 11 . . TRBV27 CASSSKETQYF TGTGCCAGCAGTTCAAAAGAGACCCAGTACTTC
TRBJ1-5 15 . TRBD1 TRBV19 CASSADRDSNQPQHF TGTGCCAGTAGTGCTGACAGGGACAGCAATCAGCCCCAGCATTTT
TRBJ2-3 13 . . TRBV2 CASSEGTSRTQYF TGTGCCAGCAGTGAAGGAACCTCGAGAACGCAGTATTTT
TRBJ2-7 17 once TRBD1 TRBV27 CASSKLQPGQSAYEQYF TGTGCCAGCAGTAAGCTACAGCCGGGACAGAGCGCCTACGAGCAGTACTTC
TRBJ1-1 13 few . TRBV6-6 CASSRQANTEAFF TGTGCCAGCAGCCGACAGGCGAACACTGAAGCTTTCTTT